The present T cell receptor (beta chain) was sequenced within a study of blood T cell repertoires in COVID-19. For the study at large: Italy, Spain and the United States were the sources of the convalescent and acute COVID-19 samples. The cDNA or gDNA used as material had been derived from T cells, B-cell-depleted T cells, or PBMCs.

Per the authors' pipeline: Reference gene primer amplification gave nucleated cell count estimates. Sequencing used immunoSEQ multiplex PCR; TCRdb keeps in-frame clones, though not all of them. Clonal size and the V and J genes are those of that table, whereas D and trimming came from the DNA. This sample has tens of thousands of clones, with around 85% found just once. The CDR3 sequence is 15 residues long. Trimming at V came to 3 bases and at J to 1 base, leaving 1 base not matched to a gene. Germline CDR1 LNHDA, CDR2 SQIVND (reference sequence). The sequenced material came from peripheral blood. The rearrangement uses TRBV19 and TRBJ1-3; 9 bases fit TRBD1. The origin of this receptor is a woman between 65 and 79 years old with active or convalescent COVID-19. This CDR3 reads CASSIDRGSGNTIYF. The CDR3 bases are TGTGCCAGTAGTATCGACAGGGGGTCTGGAAACACCATATATTTT.